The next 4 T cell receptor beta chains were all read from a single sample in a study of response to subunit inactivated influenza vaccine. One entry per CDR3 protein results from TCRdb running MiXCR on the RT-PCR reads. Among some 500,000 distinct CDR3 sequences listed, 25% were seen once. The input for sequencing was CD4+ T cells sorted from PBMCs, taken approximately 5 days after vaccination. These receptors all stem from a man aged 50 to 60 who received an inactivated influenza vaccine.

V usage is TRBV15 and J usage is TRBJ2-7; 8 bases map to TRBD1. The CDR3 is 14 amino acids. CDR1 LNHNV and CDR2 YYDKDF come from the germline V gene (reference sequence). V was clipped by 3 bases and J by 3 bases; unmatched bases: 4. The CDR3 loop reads CATSSRTGIYEQYF. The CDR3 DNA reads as TGTGCCACCAGCAGTCGGACAGGGATCTACGAGCAGTACTTC.

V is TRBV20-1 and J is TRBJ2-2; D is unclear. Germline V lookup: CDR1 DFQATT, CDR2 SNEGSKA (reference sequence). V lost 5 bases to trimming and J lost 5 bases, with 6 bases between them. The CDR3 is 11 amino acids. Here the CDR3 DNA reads TGCAGTGCTGAAAGGACCGGGGAGCTGTTTTTT. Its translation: CSAERTGELFF.

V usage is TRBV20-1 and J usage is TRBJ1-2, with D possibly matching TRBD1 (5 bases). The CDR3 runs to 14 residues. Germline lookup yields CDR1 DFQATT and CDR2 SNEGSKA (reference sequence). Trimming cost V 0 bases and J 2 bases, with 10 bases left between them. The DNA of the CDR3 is TGCAGTGCTAGAGATGGGACTCGAAACTATGGCTACACCTTC. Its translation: CSARDGTRNYGYTF.

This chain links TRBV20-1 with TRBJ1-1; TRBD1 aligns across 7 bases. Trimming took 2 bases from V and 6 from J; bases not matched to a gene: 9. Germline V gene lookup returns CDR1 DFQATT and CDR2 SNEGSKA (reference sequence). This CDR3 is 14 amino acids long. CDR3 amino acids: CSARNRDSWAEAFF. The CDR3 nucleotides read TGCAGTGCTAGAAACCGGGACAGCTGGGCTGAAGCTTTCTTT.